Reported below is one T cell receptor beta chain. No cognate antigen has been identified for it. No base quality values were provided; no much bigger clone lies one nucleotide off. The donors were healthy, HIV-negative adults who had no recently reported acute infections or vaccinations. All donors were Caucasian adults living in Nashville, Tennessee, USA. CD8 memory samples combined magnetically selected CD45RO+ cells with CCR7-negative CD45RA+ effector memory (TemRA) cells. After blood collection by leukapheresis, PBMCs were isolated using Ficoll-Histopaque density gradient centrifugation and then cryopreserved in the vapor phase of liquid nitrogen. Analytical flow cytometry was used to check the purity and quantity of every magnetically sorted T cell population. Genomic DNA was isolated from each sorted fraction and quantified by UV absorbance on a Nanodrop 2000c. This record comes from a study of shared clonotypes between healthy human individuals (TCRdb year 2020). About the full investigation: A couple of women and a few men aged 18 to 49 years were included in the cohort. Different laboratories and diverse techniques were used to prepare libraries and sequence TCR repertoires, to increase sequencing depth and limit assay-specific biases. To estimate repertoire size and how much clonotypes are shared between individuals, the study performed deep sequencing of blood TCR repertoires from 4 to 6 healthy adults. Each donor's leukapheresis produced roughly between roughly 0.85 and 10 billion PBMCs. For each donor, CD4 naive and CD4 memory were each run on three plates, CD8 naive on two plates, and CD8 memory on one plate. The research as a whole found: The genetic and exposure-history diversity represented was limited by the small number of donors. Even with the large sequencing depth, rarefaction of the sorted-subset datasets indicated that sequencing was incomplete. Sampling was restricted to blood, and TCR repertoires in tissues likely differ from the TCR repertoires found in blood. Clonotypes shared by all four sorted-subset donors showed higher generation probabilities than non-shared clonotypes. Based on pairwise subsampling, the degree of clonotype sharing among donors was expected to be affected by sequencing depth. When a few donors were compared, the shared fraction of clonotypes was about 5% for naive CD4, less than 4% for naive CD8, more than 2% for memory CD4, and approximately 0.4% for memory CD8. Estimated clonotype richness was generally larger for naive than for memory subsets.

Using the deep immunoSEQ assay, multiplex PCR amplified TCR CDR3 regions from genomic DNA. For each cell subset, the extracted genomic DNA was distributed evenly across all wells of several immunoSEQ 96-well plates, and each plate served as one replicate. For sorted subsets, about 200 ng genomic DNA, equal to tens of thousands of T cell genomes, was loaded into each replicate PCR. Purified libraries were measured with a Qubit 3.0 fluorometer, size-checked on a Bioanalyzer 2100, and measured again with the KAPA Library Quantification kit. Every immunoSEQ 96-well plate was sequenced on a dedicated single-read 150-cycle Illumina NextSeq 550 flow cell. The study's own analysis went as follows. Because the immunoSEQ output included only junctional sequences and no quality scores, the filtering could not be the same as the filtering used for full-length reads. To assign V/J genes and CDR3, sequences were annotated using PyIR, a Python wrapper for IgBLAST v1.9, with IMGT germline references. Any read was removed if the V/J assignment was weak (E-value above 1e-6), the CDR3 was missing, or the read contained stop codons, out-of-frame junctions, or ambiguous translated residues. V3J clonotypes were defined as sequences sharing an identical inferred V gene, J gene, and CDR3 amino acid sequence. Percentage overlap between repertoires was computed as shared unique clonotypes divided by the size of the smaller repertoire. RTK rarefaction, the Chao1 estimator, and Recon v2.1 estimates of unobserved clonotypes were used to assess repertoire richness. OLGA was used to compute generation probabilities for all TCRbeta clonotypes that the gDNA method yielded from four donors. Not all clones reach the TCRdb copy of this immuneACCESS table, which keeps in-frame sequences only. Checked studies attribute under half of the gap to unresolved V genes and leave the rest unexplained. Clone size and V and J calls were adopted from that table, with D and trimming inferred from the DNA. Counted in this sample were around 370,000 clones; 90% to 98% of them appeared once. The top ten clonotypes cover 0.32% of the sample.

Relative to germline, V is missing 7 bases and J is missing 6 bases, with 1 base of the junction outside any gene match. The germline V gene specifies SQVTM as CDR1 and ANQGSEA as CDR2. The CDR3 covers 11 residues, taking in both the cysteine and the phenylalanine. CDR3 DNA only is kept here, 33 bases in frame from base 1. The chain links TRBV29-1 with TRBJ2-2, and TRBD2 aligns with 8 junction nucleotides. This receptor was identified in a man aged 25-40 years in good health. Specimen: memory CD8+ T cells sorted from blood. The cell subset or site label here, explained by the study, means: CD45RO+ cells pooled with CCR7-negative TemRA cells. The DNA is TGCAGCGGGGGACTAGCCGGGGAGCTGTTTTTT. This translates into CSGGLAGELFF.